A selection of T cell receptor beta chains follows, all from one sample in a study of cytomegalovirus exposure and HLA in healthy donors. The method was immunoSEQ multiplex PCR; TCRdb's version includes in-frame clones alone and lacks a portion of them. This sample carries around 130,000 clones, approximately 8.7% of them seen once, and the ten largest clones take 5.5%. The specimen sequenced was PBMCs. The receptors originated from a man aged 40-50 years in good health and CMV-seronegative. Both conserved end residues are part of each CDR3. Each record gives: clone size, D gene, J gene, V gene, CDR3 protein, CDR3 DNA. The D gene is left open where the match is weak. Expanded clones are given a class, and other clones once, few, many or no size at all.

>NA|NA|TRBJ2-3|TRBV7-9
CASSFVSTDTQYF
TGTGCCAGCAGCTTCGTATCCACAGATACGCAGTATTTT
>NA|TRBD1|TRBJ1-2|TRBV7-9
CASSLRTGYGYTF
TGTGCCAGCAGCCTGAGGACAGGGTATGGCTACACCTTC
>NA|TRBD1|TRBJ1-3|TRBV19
CASTMGDRANRNTIYF
TGTGCCAGTACCATGGGGGACAGGGCGAATAGAAACACCATATATTTT
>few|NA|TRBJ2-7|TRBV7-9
CASSDQDTGKYEQYF
TGTGCCAGCAGTGATCAGGACACCGGAAAGTACGAGCAGTACTTC
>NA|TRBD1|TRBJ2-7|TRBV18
CASSRGNRDRGDEQYF
TGTGCCAGCTCCCGGGGGAACCGGGACAGGGGTGACGAGCAGTACTTC
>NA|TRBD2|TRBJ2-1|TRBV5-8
CASSFGGSSYNEQFF
TGTGCCAGCAGCTTCGGGGGGAGCTCCTACAATGAGCAGTTCTTC
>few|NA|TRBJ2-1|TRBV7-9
CASSPLRRFGNEQFF
TGTGCCAGCAGCCCTTTACGGAGATTCGGGAATGAGCAGTTCTTC
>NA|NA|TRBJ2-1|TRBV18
CASSPPAGTYNEQFF
TGTGCCAGCTCACCGCCTGCGGGGACTTACAATGAGCAGTTCTTC
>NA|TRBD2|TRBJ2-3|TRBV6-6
CASGWSGGARDTQYF
TGTGCCAGCGGGTGGAGCGGGGGGGCCAGAGATACGCAGTATTTT
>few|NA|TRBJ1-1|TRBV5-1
CASSLDPGEFEAFF
TGCGCCAGCAGCTTGGACCCGGGGGAGTTTGAAGCTTTCTTT
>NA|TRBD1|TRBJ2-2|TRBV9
CASSTRQGARTGELFF
TGTGCCAGCAGCACTCGACAGGGGGCGCGAACCGGGGAGCTGTTTTTT
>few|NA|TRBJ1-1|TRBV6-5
CASKGVEVTEAFF
TGTGCCAGCAAGGGGGTGGAGGTCACTGAAGCTTTCTTT
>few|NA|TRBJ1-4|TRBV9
CASSVVGAPNEKLFF
TGTGCCAGCAGCGTAGTAGGGGCACCTAATGAAAAACTGTTTTTT
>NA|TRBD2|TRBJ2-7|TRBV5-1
CASSFQSSGENEQYF
TGCGCCAGCAGCTTTCAGTCTAGCGGGGAAAACGAGCAGTACTTC
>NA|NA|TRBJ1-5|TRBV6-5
CASSSTGTNQPQHF
TGTGCCAGCAGTTCAACCGGGACTAATCAGCCCCAGCATTTT
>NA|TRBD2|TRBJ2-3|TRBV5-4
CASSLATSGGLSTDTQYF
TGTGCCAGCAGCTTGGCCACTAGCGGGGGCCTCAGCACAGATACGCAGTATTTT
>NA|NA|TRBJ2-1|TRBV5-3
CARSLAGQDRSSNEQFF
TGTGCCAGAAGCCTAGCGGGACAGGATCGATCGTCCAATGAGCAGTTCTTC
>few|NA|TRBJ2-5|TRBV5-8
CASSPGGGPQETQYF
TGTGCCAGCAGTCCTGGGGGGGGGCCCCAAGAGACCCAGTACTTC
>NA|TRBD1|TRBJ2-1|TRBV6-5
CASSLTGVPSYNEQFF
TGTGCCAGCAGTTTGACAGGGGTTCCCTCCTACAATGAGCAGTTCTTC
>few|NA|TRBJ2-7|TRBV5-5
CASSSVTSPYSYEQYF
TGTGCCAGCAGCTCGGTAACTAGTCCTTATTCCTACGAGCAGTACTTC
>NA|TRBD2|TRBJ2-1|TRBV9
CASSVFSGANEQFF
TGTGCCAGCAGCGTTTTTAGCGGGGCGAATGAGCAGTTCTTC
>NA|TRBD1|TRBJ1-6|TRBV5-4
CASSLGTGGGYNSPLHF
TGTGCCAGCAGCTTGGGGACAGGGGGCGGTTATAATTCACCCCTCCACTTT
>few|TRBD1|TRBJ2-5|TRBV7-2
CASSPHRGLQETQYF
TGTGCCAGCAGCCCGCATAGGGGGCTCCAAGAGACCCAGTACTTC
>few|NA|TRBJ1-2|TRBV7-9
CASSRGSLETGYTF
TGTGCCAGCAGCCGAGGGAGCTTGGAAACTGGCTACACCTTC
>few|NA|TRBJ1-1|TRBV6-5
CASSTWAGRNTEAFF
TGTGCCAGCAGCACTTGGGCAGGTAGGAACACTGAAGCTTTCTTT
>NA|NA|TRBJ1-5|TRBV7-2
CASSLGWRENSNQPQHF
TGTGCCAGCAGCTTAGGTTGGCGGGAGAATAGCAATCAGCCCCAGCATTTT
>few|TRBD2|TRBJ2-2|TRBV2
CASSGDYGTGELFF
TGTGCCAGCAGTGGGGACTACGGTACCGGGGAGCTGTTTTTT
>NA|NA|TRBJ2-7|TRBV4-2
CASSPRDNTYEQYF
TGTGCCAGCAGCCCCCGGGATAATACCTACGAGCAGTACTTC
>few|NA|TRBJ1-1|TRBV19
CASSDTEAFF
TGTGCCAGTTCCGACACTGAAGCTTTCTTT
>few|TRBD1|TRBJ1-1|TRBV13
CASSLTGGRTEAFF
TGTGCCAGCAGCTTAACAGGGGGCAGGACTGAAGCTTTCTTT
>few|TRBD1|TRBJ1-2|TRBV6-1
CASSETGFLGYTF
TGTGCCAGCAGTGAGACAGGGTTTCTTGGCTACACCTTC
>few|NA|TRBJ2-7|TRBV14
CASSQEESDGAYEQYF
TGTGCCAGCAGCCAAGAGGAAAGCGACGGCGCCTACGAGCAGTACTTC
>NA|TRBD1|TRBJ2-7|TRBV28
CASSLVTGEDEQYF
TGTGCCAGCAGTTTAGTGACAGGGGAGGACGAGCAGTACTTC
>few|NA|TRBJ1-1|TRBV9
CASSVDARGGSNAFF
TGTGCCAGCAGCGTAGACGCACGAGGGGGTAGTAATGCTTTCTTT
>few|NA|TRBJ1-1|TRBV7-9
CASSLETGMNTEAFF
TGTGCCAGCAGCTTAGAAACAGGGATGAACACTGAAGCTTTCTTT
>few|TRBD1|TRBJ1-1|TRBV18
CASSGQGADTEAFF
TGTGCCAGCTCAGGACAGGGGGCGGACACTGAAGCTTTCTTT
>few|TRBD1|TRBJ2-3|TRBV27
CASRSPHRGSTDTQYF
TGTGCCAGCAGGTCCCCCCACAGGGGGAGCACAGATACGCAGTATTTT
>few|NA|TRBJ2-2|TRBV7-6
CASSRDFTGELFF
TGTGCCAGCAGCCGGGACTTCACCGGGGAGCTGTTTTTT
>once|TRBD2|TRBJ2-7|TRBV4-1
CASSQDFTSGGSSYEQYF
TGCGCCAGCAGCCAAGATTTCACTAGCGGGGGCAGCTCCTACGAGCAGTACTTC
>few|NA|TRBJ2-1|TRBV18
CASSPLADPYNEQFF
TGTGCCAGCTCACCGTTAGCGGATCCCTACAATGAGCAGTTCTTC
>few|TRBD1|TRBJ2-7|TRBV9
CASSVDRQGLEQYF
TGTGCCAGCAGCGTAGACAGACAGGGGCTCGAGCAGTACTTC
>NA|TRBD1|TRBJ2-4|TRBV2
CASSPDRGKGNIQYF
TGTGCCAGCAGCCCGGACAGGGGAAAGGGTAACATTCAGTACTTC
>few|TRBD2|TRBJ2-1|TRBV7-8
CASSLRRGDLDNEQFF
TGTGCCAGCAGCTTACGACGGGGGGACTTGGACAATGAGCAGTTCTTC
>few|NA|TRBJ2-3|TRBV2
CASEVGDSRTDTQYF
TGTGCCAGCGAGGTGGGGGACTCTCGCACAGATACGCAGTATTTT
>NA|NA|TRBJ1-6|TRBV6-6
CASRDTQGNNSPLHF
TGTGCCAGCAGAGACACACAGGGCAATAATTCACCCCTCCACTTT
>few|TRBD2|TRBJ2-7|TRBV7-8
CASSSTGTMSYEQYF
TGTGCCAGCAGCTCAACCGGGACTATGTCCTACGAGCAGTACTTC
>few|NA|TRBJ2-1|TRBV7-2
CASSTFSAWNEQFF
TGTGCCAGCAGCACCTTCTCTGCGTGGAATGAGCAGTTCTTC
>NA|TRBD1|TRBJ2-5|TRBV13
CASSSLGTGGKETQYF
TGTGCCAGCAGCTCACTCGGGACAGGGGGAAAAGAGACCCAGTACTTC
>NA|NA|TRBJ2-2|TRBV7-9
CASSLLNTGELFF
TGTGCCAGCAGCTTACTAAACACCGGGGAGCTGTTTTTT
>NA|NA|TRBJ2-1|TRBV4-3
CASSQEGRLGDEQFF
TGCGCCAGCAGCCAAGAAGGCCGGCTGGGCGATGAGCAGTTCTTC
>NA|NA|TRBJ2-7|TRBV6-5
CASSLAGTPGSYEQYF
TGTGCCAGCAGTTTAGCCGGGACACCAGGCTCCTACGAGCAGTACTTC
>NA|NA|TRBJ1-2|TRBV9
CASSVGGGDGYTF
TGTGCCAGCAGCGTAGGGGGCGGAGATGGCTACACCTTC
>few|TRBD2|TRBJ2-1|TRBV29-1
CSVARGEYNEQFF
TGCAGCGTTGCGCGGGGGGAGTACAATGAGCAGTTCTTC